One sample yielded the 8 T cell receptor beta chains listed below, sequenced in a study of T cells in narcolepsy. The assay was immunoSEQ multiplex PCR, and TCRdb's table has in-frame clones only and misses some. This sample carries approximately 25,000 clones, approximately 89% of them seen once, and the ten largest clones take roughly 1.1%. Material for sequencing was CD45RA- memory CD4+ T cells from PBMCs. The origin of the receptors is a human donor with narcolepsy.

This clone turned up a few times. The J gene is TRBJ1-5, the V gene TRBV7-8; possible D gene TRBD1, 6 bases. Germline V gene lookup returns CDR1 SGHVS and CDR2 FQNEAQ. Between the trimmed V and J ends, which lost 5 bases and 5 bases, there was a span of 16 bases. The CDR3 contains 15 residues. CDR3 coding DNA: TGTGCCAGCAGCGATGAACAGGGTCGGGATCAGCCCCAGCATTTT. Protein sequence: CASSDEQGRDQPQHF.

The chain couples TRBV27 to TRBJ1-6; unclear D gene. The CDR3 runs to 15 residues. Germline V CDR1 and CDR2: MNHEY, SMNVEV (reference sequence). With 5 bases removed from V and 0 bases from J, the gap between germline ends came to 8 bases. Here the CDR3 DNA reads TGTGCCAGCAGTCCCCTCTACTCCTATAATTCACCCCTCCACTTT. The encoded protein is CASSPLYSYNSPLHF.

This chain uses TRBV5-1 with TRBJ2-5; TRBD2 might be the D (6 bases). The CDR3 has 13 residues. Trimming pared 4 bases from V and 13 bases from J, leaving 20 bases between. Per the germline V gene, CDR1 is SGHRS and CDR2 is YFSETQ. The CDR3 is CASSLGDSIDWYF. In DNA form, the CDR3 reads TGCGCCAGCAGCCTGGGGGACTCCATAGATTGGTACTTC.

In its sample, this clone was seen a few times. The chain couples TRBV5-1 to TRBJ1-2, with 11 bases identical to TRBD1. J lost 8 bases, V lost 0 bases, and 6 bases had no gene match. The CDR3 contains 15 residues. Germline CDR1 is SGHRS and CDR2 is YFSETQ. The CDR3 is CASSLVGQGAYGYTF. CDR3 DNA: TGCGCCAGCAGCTTGGTCGGACAGGGGGCTTACGGCTACACCTTC.

This chain links TRBV7-9 with TRBJ2-3, with 9 bases lining up with TRBD1. Germline lookup yields CDR1 SEHNR and CDR2 FQNEAQ (reference sequence). The V segment lost 2 bases and the J segment 4 bases; nucleotides outside the gene matches: 7. This CDR3 contains 16 residues. The CDR3 DNA is TGTGCCAGCAGCTTACGAGCGGGACAGGGTGCAGATACGCAGTATTTT. Translating it yields CASSLRAGQGADTQYF.

This clone was detected only a few times. The chain has TRBV6-4 and TRBJ1-6; maybe TRBD1 (6 bases). Deletions cut 3 bases from V and 7 bases from J, with 19 bases between. Germline V gene lookup returns CDR1 MRHNA and CDR2 SNTAGT. This CDR3 contains 17 residues. The CDR3 protein is CASSEFSGRGRNSPLHF. CDR3 nucleotide sequence: TGTGCCAGCAGTGAATTCTCGGGGCGGGGGCGCAATTCACCCCTCCACTTT.

The chain carries TRBV5-1 and TRBJ2-5; 7 bases agree with TRBD2. Trimming at V came to 2 bases and at J to 0 bases, leaving 1 base not matched to a gene. This CDR3 contains 14 residues. Germline V lookup: CDR1 SGHRS, CDR2 YFSETQ. This CDR3 is CASSFGGYQETQYF. The CDR3 DNA reads TGCGCCAGCAGCTTCGGGGGGTACCAAGAGACCCAGTACTTC.

V and J are TRBV7-8 and TRBJ1-2; the D is unclear. The CDR3 has 10 residues. Per the germline V gene, CDR1 is SGHVS and CDR2 is FQNEAQ. Trimming left V 5 bases short and J 4 bases short, with 2 bases between. The CDR3: CASSVYGYTF. The CDR3 DNA reads TGTGCCAGCAGCGTCTATGGCTACACCTTC.